The present TCR beta chain was sequenced within a study of cytomegalovirus exposure and HLA in healthy donors. With 60 Vbeta and 13 Jbeta primers, the PCR was carried out. Clones were read by immunoSEQ multiplex PCR, and TCRdb kept only the in-frame ones, dropping some. In the table there are about 180,000 clones, around 82% of which are singletons. The CDR3 totals 12 residues. V shed 8 bases and J shed 7 bases, with 11 bases lying between them. Germline assignment: CDR1 SEHNR and CDR2 FQNEAQ (reference sequence). The sample comprised PBMCs. This receptor was obtained from a woman in her 30s in good health and CMV-seropositive. The J gene is TRBJ2-2, the V gene TRBV7-9, with D maybe TRBD2 (6 bases). The CDR3 DNA reads as TGTGCCAGCGGCGCGGGGATCGGGGAGCTGTTTTTT. Its translation is CASGAGIGELFF.